Below, one T cell receptor (beta chain) is given with its context. These data come from a study of blood T cell repertoires in COVID-19. Study-wide context: Some COVID-19 samples were acute and others convalescent; all came from the United States, Italy and Spain.

The CDR3 extends over 15 amino acids. Trimming stripped 4 bases from V and 1 base from J, with 13 bases between. The germline V gene has CDR1 MGHRA and CDR2 YSYEKL. Authors' data handling: Amplification from reference gene primers served as the basis for estimated nucleated cell counts. The data were produced by immunoSEQ multiplex PCR, yet TCRdb's version contains in-frame clones alone and is incomplete. Clone size and the V and J calls come from that table; the DNA yielded D and trimming. Of a few hundred thousand clones in the sample, about 87% are singletons; the top ten hold under 3%. The clonotype originates from a human donor in a cohort sampled during active COVID-19. The chain employs TRBV4-1 and TRBJ2-5; tentative D call: TRBD1 (6 bases). The sequencing sample was made of peripheral blood. The CDR3 region is CASSPDRTTQETQYF. DNA of the CDR3: TGCGCCAGCAGCCCTGACAGGACAACCCAAGAGACCCAGTACTTC.